This note documents a single TCR beta chain sequence. No antigen is known for it. Base-call qualities are not available, and no considerably larger clone is one nucleotide away. Libraries were constructed by the immunoSEQ multiplex PCR assay. In the authors' own workflow: A statistical classification framework was built for diagnosing cytomegalovirus status from the catalog of TCR beta chain sequences. TCRdb carries this immuneACCESS record with in-frame sequences only. Its versions omit some clonotypes, under half of them owing to an unresolved V gene in the studies checked, with the rest unexplained. That table gives V, J and clone size, and the DNA gave D and trimming. The sample data list more than 70,000 clones, and about 94% of these were observed just once. The ten most abundant clones make up roughly 1% of the sample. This specimen comes from a study of cytomegalovirus exposure and HLA in healthy donors (dated by TCRdb to the late 2010s). About the study as a whole: According to a later analysis, the 120 validation repertoires were produced on the same platform as the approximately 620 repertoires of the first cohort. Along with the approximately 620-subject first cohort, a separate validation cohort of over 90 different subjects was used. The study aimed to test whether signatures of past pathogen exposure could be identified by cataloging public T cell receptors. To predict cytomegalovirus infection status, the study combined high-throughput TCR immunosequencing, statistical association of individual TCRs with disease status, and machine learning. Paper-wide results and their limitations: In a later analysis, TCRs clustered in the first cohort were found to also tend to co-occur in the 120 or so validation repertoires, with around 94% of cluster scores above 0. The study listed 150 to 200 TCR beta chains as associated with cytomegalovirus. Three of the identified cytomegalovirus-associated TCR beta chains were confirmed in vitro to be specific for cytomegalovirus antigens. A later analysis had no HLA typing for the validation cohort, so co-occurrence there was scored across all 110 or so repertoires. The classifier was reported to diagnose cytomegalovirus status with high specificity and sensitivity in both the original cohort and the validation cohort. The authors suggested that the approach could potentially be extended to other disease states and immunological phenotypes. While some public TCRs were present in many individuals, most TCR sequences turned up only very rarely across donors.

Sequences MGHRA (CDR1) and YSYEKL (CDR2) are obtained from the germline V gene. V is pruned by 1 base and J by 8 bases, leaving 11 bases of the junction without a gene match. The CDR3 numbers 17 residues from cysteine through phenylalanine. The sequence is cut down to CDR3 DNA, 51 bases in frame from base 1. The donors were included in the validation cohort of roughly 130 subjects, a group kept apart from the roughly 700-subject first cohort. Material: PBMCs. The TCR comes from a woman under 30 in good health and CMV-seronegative. The chain was built from TRBV4-1 and TRBJ1-6, and TRBD1 aligns with 7 junction nucleotides. CDR3 region: CASSQAMTGFGDSPLHF. The nucleotide sequence reads as follows: TGCGCCAGCAGCCAAGCCATGACAGGGTTTGGTGATTCACCCCTCCACTTT.